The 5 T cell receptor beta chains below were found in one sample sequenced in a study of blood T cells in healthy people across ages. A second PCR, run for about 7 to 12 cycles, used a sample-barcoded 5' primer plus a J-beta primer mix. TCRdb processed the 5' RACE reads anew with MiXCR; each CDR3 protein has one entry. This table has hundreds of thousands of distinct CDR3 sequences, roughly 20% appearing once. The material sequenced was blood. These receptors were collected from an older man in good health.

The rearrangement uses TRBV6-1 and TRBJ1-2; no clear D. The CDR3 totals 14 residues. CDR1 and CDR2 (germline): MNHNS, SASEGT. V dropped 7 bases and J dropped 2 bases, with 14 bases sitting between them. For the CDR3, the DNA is TGTGCCAGCACGGCCCTCTTGGGAAACTATGGCTACACCTTC. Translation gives CASTALLGNYGYTF.

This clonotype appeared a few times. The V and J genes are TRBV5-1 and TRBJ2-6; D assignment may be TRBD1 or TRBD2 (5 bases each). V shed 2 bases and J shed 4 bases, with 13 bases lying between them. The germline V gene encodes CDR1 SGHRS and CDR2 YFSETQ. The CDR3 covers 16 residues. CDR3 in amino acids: CASSFNSGTGANVLTF. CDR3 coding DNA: TGCGCCAGCAGCTTCAACTCAGGGACCGGGGCCAACGTCCTGACTTTC.

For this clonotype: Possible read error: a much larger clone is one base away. In DNA, the CDR3 is TGTGCCAGCAATTTAAGGGCAGATACGCAGTATTTT. This codes for CASNLRADTQYF. This chain joins TRBV6-1 and TRBJ2-3; the D is unclear. Per the germline V gene, CDR1 is MNHNS and CDR2 is SASEGT. The CDR3 loop spans 12 amino acids. V lost 7 bases, J lost 4 bases, and 9 bases lay in between.

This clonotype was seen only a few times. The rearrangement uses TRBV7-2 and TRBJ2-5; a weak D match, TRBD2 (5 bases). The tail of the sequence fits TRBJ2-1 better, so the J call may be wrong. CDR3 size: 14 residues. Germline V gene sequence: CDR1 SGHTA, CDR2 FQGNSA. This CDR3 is CASSRNRGNNEQFF. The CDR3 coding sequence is TGTGCCAGCAGCAGAAATCGGGGAAACAATGAGCAGTTCTTC.

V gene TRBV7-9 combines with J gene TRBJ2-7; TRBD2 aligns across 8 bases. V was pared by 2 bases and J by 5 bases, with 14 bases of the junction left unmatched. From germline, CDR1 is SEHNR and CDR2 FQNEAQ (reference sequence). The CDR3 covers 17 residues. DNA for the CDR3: TGTGCCAGCAGCTTAAGCCATGGCACTAGCGGCCTTAACGAGCAGTACTTC. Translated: CASSLSHGTSGLNEQYF.